Each of the 6 T cell receptor beta chains below was sequenced from the same sample in a study of a mutant IDH1 vaccine in newly diagnosed glioma (dated by TCRdb to the early 2020s). The antigens for these receptors are not known. According to the study, the label for this sample's time point signals: week 23, last vaccination. A 20-mer mutant IDH1 peptide at 300 micrograms in Montanide made up each vaccine dose, which was injected subcutaneously together with topical imiquimod. The library was produced with the immunoSEQ multiplex PCR assay. The source is immuneACCESS, and TCRdb retained only in-frame sequences with V and J called. Part of the clones is not carried over; for the studies checked, unresolved V genes explain less than half of this, and the remainder is unexplained. The sample includes 35,000 to 50,000 clones, with approximately 90% observed a single time. The ten largest clonotypes hold around 4% of the sample.

Source: PBMCs, taken from a glioma patient whose treatment included an IDH1 peptide vaccine. These receptors were collected from a man aged 45-65 years with glioma.

J is TRBJ1-1 and V is TRBV2, with D unresolved. The germline CDR1 and CDR2 sequences are SNHLY and FYNNEI. This CDR3 has 15 residues. V lost 6 bases and J lost 1, with 15 bases in between. The CDR3 DNA is TGTGCCAGCAGGATCTCGACCATCTCGAACACTGAAGCTTTCTTT. As protein: CASRISTISNTEAFF.

This rearrangement joins TRBV6-5 to TRBJ2-1; D remains ambiguous. The CDR3 consists of 13 residues. Trimming took off 0 bases at V and 11 bases at J, with 11 bases between the two ends. Germline CDR1 and CDR2: MNHEY and SVGAGI. The CDR3 here is CASSYSPTTKQFF. CDR3 DNA: TGTGCCAGCAGTTACTCCCCCACCACGAAGCAGTTCTTC.

The rearrangement joins TRBV6-6 to TRBJ2-7, with D hard to call. This CDR3 region has 12 residues. Germline V gene sequence: CDR1 MNHNY, CDR2 SVGAGI (reference sequence). V was cut by 2 bases and J by 2 bases, with 4 bases left in between. The CDR3 region is CASSYDAYEQYF. The DNA of the CDR3 is TGTGCCAGCAGTTACGACGCCTACGAGCAGTACTTC.

The J gene is TRBJ2-3, the V gene TRBV19; D is unclear. Trimming took 11 bases from V and 1 from J, leaving 13 bases between them. The germline V gene encodes CDR1 LNHDA and CDR2 SQIVND (reference sequence). This CDR3 region has 13 residues. The CDR3 region has the DNA TGTGCCGTGAAAGATAAAGGCACAGATACGCAGTATTTT. Translation gives CAVKDKGTDTQYF.

The rearrangement uses TRBV7-9 and TRBJ2-7; 9 bases agree with TRBD1. Germline assignment: CDR1 SEHNR and CDR2 FQNEAQ (reference sequence). The CDR3 spans 14 residues. V lost 11 bases, J lost 2 bases, and 10 bases stayed unmatched. CDR3 amino acids: CASAGTGRAYEQYF. Here the CDR3 DNA reads TGTGCCTCGGCTGGGACAGGGCGCGCCTACGAGCAGTACTTC.

The V and J genes are TRBV7-2 and TRBJ1-3; D unclear. V shed 5 bases and J shed 0 bases, with 14 bases lying between them. The germline CDR1 and CDR2 sequences are SGHTA and FQGNSA. CDR3 length: 16 amino acids. In nucleotides, the CDR3 is TGTGCCAGCAGCGCATTTCCCAGAGGCTCTGGAAACACCATATATTTT. Translation gives CASSAFPRGSGNTIYF.